This entry describes one TCR beta chain. The sample is drawn from a study of blood T cell repertoires in COVID-19. Study background: Acute and convalescent COVID-19 samples came from the United States, Italy and Spain. PBMCs, B-cell-depleted T cells, or T cells were the source of the cDNA or gDNA that made up the material.

The CDR3 contains 14 residues. Germline CDR1 is MNHEY and CDR2 is SVGAGI. The V gene lost 0 bases and the J gene lost 3 bases, with 8 bases spanning the gap. Authors' methods: Nucleated cell number was recorded as an estimate derived from reference gene primer amplification. This table comes from immunoSEQ multiplex PCR, and its TCRdb copy is limited to in-frame clones, with some not included. V and J calls and clone size follow that table, whereas D and trimming were derived from the DNA. This table holds roughly 85,000 clones, more than 80% found once. V usage is TRBV6-5 and J usage is TRBJ2-5, with D maybe TRBD1 (5 bases). The receptor comes from a man in his fifties with active or convalescent COVID-19. The sample comprised peripheral blood. The CDR3 DNA reads as TGTGCCAGCAGTTACTCGACAGCGAAAGAGACCCAGTACTTC. Its translation is CASSYSTAKETQYF.